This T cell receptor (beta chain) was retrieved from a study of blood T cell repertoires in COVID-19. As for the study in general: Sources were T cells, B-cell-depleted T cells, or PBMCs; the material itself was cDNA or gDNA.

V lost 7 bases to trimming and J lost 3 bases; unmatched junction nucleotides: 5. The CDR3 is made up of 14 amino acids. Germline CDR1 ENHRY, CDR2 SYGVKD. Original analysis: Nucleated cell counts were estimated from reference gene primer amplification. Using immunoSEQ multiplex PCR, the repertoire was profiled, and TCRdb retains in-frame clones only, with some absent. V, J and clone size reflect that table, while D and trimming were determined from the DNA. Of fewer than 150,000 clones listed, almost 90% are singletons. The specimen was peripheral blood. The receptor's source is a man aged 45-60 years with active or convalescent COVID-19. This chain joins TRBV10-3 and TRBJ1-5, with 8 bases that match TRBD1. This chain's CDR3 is CAIKGQANNQPQHF. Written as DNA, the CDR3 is TGTGCCATCAAGGGACAGGCGAACAATCAGCCCCAGCATTTT.